These 6 T cell receptor beta chains share one sample of origin, sequenced in a study of naive and memory T cell subsets. The SP2 primer and nested alpha and beta constant region primers amplified ligated cDNA in four rounds. One entry per CDR3 protein results from TCRdb running MiXCR on the UMI-ligation and nested PCR reads. The table includes fewer than 35,000 distinct CDR3 sequences, about 6.7% detected once. The treatment here: skin biopsy from PPD injection site in Mantoux-positive individual. The library had UMIs added by 3' ligation of an oligonucleotide to TCR cDNA. The sequencing used skin, collected from a tuberculin skin test site. These receptors were obtained from an adult in good health.

This chain joins TRBV12-3 or TRBV12-4 and TRBJ2-5; D not certain. The CDR3 has 14 residues. V lost 8 bases and J 3 bases, leaving 16 bases between the germline ends. The CDR3 DNA sequence: TGTGCCAGCCGCAGTAGAGAAATTGAAGAGACCCAGTACTTC. Protein sequence: CASRSREIEETQYF.

The sample holds a few counts of this clonotype. The V and J genes are TRBV20-1 and TRBJ2-1; maybe TRBD1 (7 bases). Trimming removed 4 bases at V and 3 bases at J, with 16 bases between. This CDR3 is 15 amino acids long. CDR1 and CDR2 (germline): DFQATT, SNEGSKA (reference sequence). The CDR3: CSAINRQGGYNEQFF. The DNA of the CDR3 is TGCAGTGCTATTAATCGCCAGGGGGGCTACAATGAGCAGTTCTTC.

The V call is TRBV11-3, the J call TRBJ2-7; 8 bases agree with TRBD1. The V gene end was trimmed by 6 bases and the J gene end by 2 bases; junction bases not matched to a gene: 9. CDR3 length equals 15 residues. Germline-derived CDR1 and CDR2 are SGHNT and YENEEA. The CDR3 region has the DNA TGTGCCAGCAGTCCCGGACAGGGTCGGACCTACGAGCAGTACTTC. Translated, it gives CASSPGQGRTYEQYF.

The table lists this clonotype with a few counts. The chain employs TRBV12-3 or TRBV12-4 and TRBJ1-2; D not resolved. There are 14 residues in the CDR3. The V end lost 6 bases, the J end lost 1 base, and 12 bases lay between the germline ends. In DNA, the CDR3 is TGTGCCAGCAGCCCTCGACCGAATAACTATGGCTACACCTTC. Its protein product is CASSPRPNNYGYTF.

J is TRBJ1-6 and V is TRBV2; no firm D call. The ends were cut back, 8 bases at V and 7 bases at J, with 21 bases in the middle. In germline, CDR1 is SNHLY, CDR2 FYNNEI. The CDR3 is made up of 16 amino acids. The CDR3 region is CASFEVAGIMNSPLHF. The CDR3 DNA sequence: TGTGCCAGCTTTGAGGTGGCGGGGATTATGAATTCACCCCTCCACTTT. Combining the CDR3 with reference TRBV2 and TRBJ1-6 gives the whole variable domain EPEVTQTPSHQVTQMGQEVILRCVPISNHLYFYWYRQILGQKVEFLVSFYNNEISEKSEIFDDQFSVERPDGSNFTLKIRSTKLEDSAMYFCASFEVAGIMNSPLHFGNGTRLTVT.

This clonotype was seen many times. The chain links TRBV12-3 or TRBV12-4 to TRBJ2-5; D is unresolved. V lost 3 bases to trimming and J lost 1 base, with 3 bases between them. This CDR3 spans 12 amino acids. The CDR3 reads CASSFLQETQYF. The CDR3 bases are TGTGCCAGCAGTTTCCTCCAAGAGACCCAGTACTTC.